This paragraph covers one T cell receptor (beta chain) sequence. Germline CDR1 and CDR2: SGHKS and YYEKEE (reference sequence). CDR3 size: 17 residues. Losses at the gene ends were 0 bases for V and 2 bases for J; bases not matched to a gene: 5. The data were obtained in a study of blood T cell repertoires in COVID-19. The repertoire was sequenced with immunoSEQ multiplex PCR; TCRdb's copy has only in-frame clones and lacks some. The table records fewer than 400,000 clones, more than 90% of them present only once. The specimen was PBMCs or T cells enriched from blood (not recorded which). The receptor's source is a woman aged 25 to 39 who had recovered from COVID-19. This rearrangement joins TRBV5-5 to TRBJ2-5, with 12 bases identical to TRBD2. CDR3 sequence: CASSLEGLAGIQETQYF. The CDR3 DNA reads TGTGCCAGCAGCTTGGAAGGACTAGCGGGAATACAAGAGACCCAGTACTTC.